Listed here are 20 T cell receptor beta chains from one sample, sequenced in a study of blood T cells in healthy people across ages (dated by TCRdb to 2014 to 2015). Libraries came from 5' RACE. Sequenced on an Illumina HiSeq 2500. A second PCR of roughly 6 to 12 cycles was run with a J-beta primer mix and a sample-barcoded 5' primer. TCRdb reran the public reads through fastp at Q25 and MiXCR, keeping productive beta chains. Duplicate CDR3 protein sequences are folded into a single record with the most common DNA and genes. The sample profile shows about 1 million distinct CDR3 sequences; more than 35% of them were found once. About 19% of the sample belongs to the ten largest clones. Sequencing used blood. These receptors all stem from a woman aged 55-69 years in good health.

The chain is built from TRBV27 and TRBJ1-1; no clear D gene. Germline values: CDR1 MNHEY, CDR2 SMNVEV (reference sequence). V lost 0 bases and J 0 bases, leaving 2 bases between the germline ends. The CDR3 spans 13 residues. The CDR3 bases are TGTGCCAGCAGTTTATCGGTGAACACTGAAGCTTTCTTT. It yields the protein CASSLSVNTEAFF.

This clonotype was seen a single time. The chain joins TRBV2 to TRBJ2-5, with 11 bases that match TRBD2. CDR1 and CDR2 from the germline V gene are SNHLY and FYNNEI. The CDR3 length is 15 residues. The junction had 3 bases not matched to a gene; V was cut back by 3 bases and J by 3 bases. CDR3 loop: CASSDSGLAEETQYF. The CDR3 nucleotides read TGTGCCAGCAGTGACTCGGGACTAGCGGAAGAGACCCAGTACTTC.

There are a few counts of this clonotype. The chain uses TRBV27 and TRBJ2-3, with D possibly being TRBD2 (6 bases). Germline V gene data show CDR1 as MNHEY and CDR2 as SMNVEV (reference sequence). The CDR3 has 15 residues. The V and J ends lost 5 bases and 2 bases respectively, with 14 bases between them. DNA for the CDR3: TGTGCCAGCAGTCCGGGGGAGACTGTCACAGATACGCAGTATTTT. It encodes CASSPGETVTDTQYF.

The chain employs TRBV5-5 and TRBJ2-7; D ambiguous. Germline loops: CDR1 SGHKS, CDR2 YYEKEE (reference sequence). The CDR3 extends over 11 amino acids. The V and J ends lost 4 bases and 6 bases respectively, with 8 bases between them. CDR3 coding DNA: TGTGCCAGCAGCCGCGAGGTCGAGCAGTACTTC. As protein: CASSREVEQYF.

The chain couples TRBV20-1 to TRBJ2-3; D might be TRBD1 (6 bases). The V end was cut by 3 bases, the J end by 5 bases, with 15 bases between. The germline V gene has CDR1 DFQATT and CDR2 SNEGSKA (reference sequence). The CDR3 is 14 amino acids. The CDR3 region is CSASDMGAVDTQYF. For the CDR3, the DNA is TGCAGTGCTAGCGATATGGGGGCCGTAGATACGCAGTATTTT.

This chain uses TRBV2 with TRBJ2-7; 14 positions agree with TRBD2. The CDR3 is 15 amino acids. V lost 6 bases and J lost 6; bases outside the gene matches: 7. Germline V gives CDR1 SNHLY, CDR2 FYNNEI. The CDR3 nucleotides are TGTGCCAGCAGGAAGGGACTAGCGGGAGCGGGCGAGCAGTACTTC. This gives the protein CASRKGLAGAGEQYF.

This clonotype occurred a few times. This chain joins TRBV12-3 or TRBV12-4 and TRBJ2-7; D call uncertain. V dropped 0 bases and J dropped 2 bases, with 5 bases sitting between them. The CDR3 extends over 13 amino acids. This CDR3 is CASSLAPAYEQYF. The CDR3 nucleotides are TGTGCCAGCAGTTTAGCCCCCGCCTACGAGCAGTACTTC.

The chain joins TRBV5-1 to TRBJ2-5, with D possibly TRBD2 on 5 matching bases. The CDR3 has 16 amino acids. With 0 bases removed from V and 3 bases from J, the gap between germline ends came to 15 bases. Looked up from germline, CDR1 is SGHRS and CDR2 is YFSETQ. The CDR3 region is CASSLVASGLKETQYF. The CDR3 DNA reads as TGCGCCAGCAGCTTGGTTGCCAGTGGACTTAAAGAGACCCAGTACTTC.

The rearrangement links TRBV4-1 to TRBJ1-4; D possibly corresponds to TRBD1 (5 bases). The CDR3 runs 18 residues. Trimming removed 4 bases from V and 6 bases from J, with 24 bases in between. CDR1 and CDR2 (germline): MGHRA, YSYEKL. DNA of the CDR3: TGCGCCAGCAGCCGGACTCAGGGCCTTGGGCCCCCCGATGAAAAACTGTTTTTT. Amino acids: CASSRTQGLGPPDEKLFF.

The V and J genes are TRBV7-9 and TRBJ2-1; TRBD1 matches 9 bases. The germline V gene has CDR1 SEHNR and CDR2 FQNEAQ (reference sequence). The V segment lost 5 bases and the J segment 13 bases; nucleotides outside the gene matches: 9. The CDR3 runs 13 residues. This CDR3 reads CASSGQGRETQFF. The CDR3 nucleotides are TGTGCCAGCAGCGGACAGGGGCGGGAGACCCAGTTCTTC.

The V call is TRBV6-6, the J call TRBJ2-3; the D gene is possibly TRBD1 (6 bases). The V end was cut by 5 bases, the J end by 8 bases, with 14 bases between. CDR1 is MNHNY and CDR2 is SVGAGI in the germline V gene (reference sequence). The CDR3 spans 13 residues. CDR3 residues: CASSPRGRGTQYF. The CDR3 nucleotides are TGTGCCAGCAGTCCCAGGGGACGAGGTACGCAGTATTTT.

V is TRBV14 and J is TRBJ2-4; D possibly corresponds to TRBD2 (6 bases). The germline CDR1 and CDR2 sequences are SGHDN and FVKESK. V gave up 2 bases and J gave up 1 base, with 9 bases separating them. The CDR3 has 15 residues. CDR3 sequence (DNA): TGTGCCAGCAGCCAACAGGGACTTGCCAAAAACATTCAGTACTTC. Residues: CASSQQGLAKNIQYF.

This clonotype was recorded a few times. The rearrangement joins TRBV5-1 to TRBJ2-4; 8 positions agree with TRBD1. The end of the DNA is better explained by TRBJ2-7, so the J call may be wrong. Per the germline V gene, CDR1 is SGHRS and CDR2 is YFSETQ. The CDR3 loop spans 16 amino acids. Here the CDR3 reads CASSPGGQGYAHEQYF. The CDR3, as DNA: TGCGCCAGCAGCCCGGGCGGACAGGGATACGCGCACGAGCAGTACTTC.

This clonotype was observed a handful of times. The chain links TRBV2 to TRBJ2-5; D gene unclear. In germline, CDR1 is SNHLY, CDR2 FYNNEI. CDR3 length: 13 amino acids. Trimming stripped 4 bases from V and 3 bases from J, with 9 bases between. This CDR3 reads CASSGNRKETQYF. The CDR3 DNA is TGTGCCAGCAGTGGAAATCGGAAAGAGACCCAGTACTTC.

This clonotype was counted between two and nine times. This chain connects TRBV6-2 or TRBV6-3 to TRBJ2-1, with TRBD2 matching 13 bases. CDR3 size: 16 residues. CDR1 is MNHEY, CDR2 SVGEGT, per germline. The junction had 3 bases not matched to a gene; V was cut back by 5 bases and J by 2 bases. For the CDR3, the DNA is TGTGCCAGCAGTCCCGGGACTAGCGGGGCCTACAATGAGCAGTTCTTC. It codes for CASSPGTSGAYNEQFF.

This clonotype came up a few times. The V call is TRBV12-3 or TRBV12-4, the J call TRBJ2-1; 8 bases are shared with TRBD2. The CDR3 is 17 residues long. Losses at the gene ends were 3 bases for V and 0 bases for J; bases not matched to a gene: 7. CDR3 sequence reads: CASSFWAGGSSYNEQFF. For the CDR3, the DNA is TGTGCCAGCAGTTTCTGGGCGGGAGGTAGCTCCTACAATGAGCAGTTCTTC.

This clonotype was counted a few times. This chain uses TRBV20-1 with TRBJ2-5; tentative D call: TRBD1 (6 bases). The germline gives CDR1 DFQATT, CDR2 SNEGSKA (reference sequence). This CDR3 spans 17 amino acids. V lost 7 bases, J lost 0 bases, and 24 bases lay in between. As DNA, the CDR3 is TGCAGTGTCCCATCTCTGCCAGGGGATGGGTACCAAGAGACCCAGTACTTC. Amino acid sequence: CSVPSLPGDGYQETQYF.

This clonotype occurred once. The V and J genes are TRBV20-1 and TRBJ2-3; the D is unclear. This CDR3 spans 16 amino acids. The V end lost 3 bases, the J end lost 6 bases, and 22 bases lay between the germline ends. Germline CDR1 and CDR2: DFQATT and SNEGSKA (reference sequence). CDR3 residues: CSARGLRGSLQDTQYF. CDR3 coding DNA: TGCAGTGCTAGGGGTCTGCGCGGATCCCTGCAGGATACGCAGTATTTT.

The gene calls are TRBV12-3 or TRBV12-4 and TRBJ2-3; 8 bases are a match to TRBD1. The CDR3 is 15 amino acids. Trimming at V came to 3 bases and at J to 4 bases, leaving 6 bases not matched to a gene. CDR3 amino acids: CASSFGEQGADTQYF. The CDR3 DNA reads as TGTGCCAGCAGTTTTGGGGAACAGGGGGCAGATACGCAGTATTTT.

The table lists this clonotype with a few counts. The chain couples TRBV2 to TRBJ2-5; 11 nucleotides match TRBD2. This CDR3 is built from 16 residues. Germline V gives CDR1 SNHLY, CDR2 FYNNEI. V dropped 5 bases and J dropped 2; count of bases not matched to a gene: 7. CDR3: CASSSRLAGLQETQYF. The DNA for the CDR3 is TGTGCCAGCAGTTCCCGACTAGCGGGGCTGCAAGAGACCCAGTACTTC.